These 18 T cell receptor beta chains were sequenced from one sample in a study of spatial heterogeneity in lung cancer. In TCRdb, the 5' RACE reads were re-called with MiXCR into one record per CDR3 protein. The sample shows approximately 39,000 distinct CDR3 sequences, about 5.8% of them seen only once. This sample's time point: sample taken at primary tumor resection. The sequenced material consisted of unsorted whole RNA from tumor, nontumor lung or frozen PBMC. Source: PBMCs, taken at surgery. The receptors here all came from a male donor with early-stage non-small cell lung cancer.

This clonotype has at least ten counts. The J gene is TRBJ1-2, the V gene TRBV4-2; 7 nucleotides agree with TRBD1. J gave up 2 bases and V 0 bases, and 3 bases lay outside the gene matches. The CDR3 has 15 amino acids. Germline CDR1 and CDR2: LGHNA and YNFKEQ. The CDR3 region has the DNA TGTGCCAGCAGCCAAGATCAGGGGGGCAACTATGGCTACACCTTC. It codes for CASSQDQGGNYGYTF.

This clonotype was detected many times. For the CDR3, the DNA is TGTGCCAGCAGTCCGTTCAGTTGGGGGAAGGACACTGAAGCTTTCTTT. Residues: CASSPFSWGKDTEAFF. The chain employs TRBV6-5 and TRBJ1-1; a weak D match, TRBD1 (5 bases). The germline V gene encodes CDR1 MNHEY and CDR2 SVGAGI. Trimming took 5 bases from V and 3 from J, leaving 19 bases between them. The CDR3 runs to 16 residues.

This clonotype was counted at least ten times. This chain connects TRBV5-4 to TRBJ2-6; D remains ambiguous. Germline values: CDR1 SGHNT, CDR2 YYREEE (reference sequence). The CDR3 sequence is 16 residues long. V dropped 0 bases and J dropped 0 bases, with 7 bases sitting between them. CDR3 residues: CASSLDQFSGANVLTF. DNA of the CDR3: TGTGCCAGCAGCTTGGATCAATTCTCTGGGGCCAACGTCCTGACTTTC.

This clonotype was detected a few times. The gene calls are TRBV5-1 and TRBJ2-2; D not certain. The germline V gene has CDR1 SGHRS and CDR2 YFSETQ. The V and J ends lost 4 bases and 2 bases respectively, with 15 bases between them. The CDR3 is made up of 16 amino acids. CDR3 region: CASSPLARGNTGELFF. CDR3 in DNA: TGCGCCAGCAGCCCATTGGCGAGAGGAAACACCGGGGAGCTGTTTTTT.

This clonotype was seen a handful of times. The rearrangement joins TRBV11-2 to TRBJ2-3, with D maybe TRBD2 (6 bases). The V gene's germline CDR1 is SGHAT and CDR2 FQNNGV. Trimming stripped 4 bases from V and 1 base from J, with 9 bases between. The CDR3 loop spans 14 amino acids. The CDR3 DNA reads as TGTGCCAGCAGCTCCGGGGGAGGCACAGATACGCAGTATTTT. It translates to CASSSGGGTDTQYF.

This clonotype was observed many times. V usage is TRBV20-1 and J usage is TRBJ2-7; the D gene is possibly TRBD1 (5 bases). The CDR3 is 13 residues long. Trimming pared 0 bases from V and 6 bases from J, leaving 12 bases between. The germline V gene has CDR1 DFQATT and CDR2 SNEGSKA (reference sequence). The CDR3 DNA sequence: TGCAGTGCTAGAGATCTGAACAGGTCCGAGCAGTACTTC. It translates to CSARDLNRSEQYF.

This clonotype came up many times. The J gene is TRBJ1-2, the V gene TRBV20-1; tentative D call: TRBD1 (6 bases). Germline lookup yields CDR1 DFQATT and CDR2 SNEGSKA (reference sequence). The CDR3 covers 11 residues. Here the CDR3 DNA reads TGCAGCGTCTACAGGGACTATGGCTACACCTTC. This codes for CSVYRDYGYTF.

This clonotype was seen at least ten times. The V gene is TRBV12-3 or TRBV12-4, the J gene TRBJ1-5; TRBD1 might be the D (6 bases). V was shortened by 5 bases and J by 4 bases, with 9 bases between the two germline ends. CDR3 length: 13 residues. CDR3 DNA sequence: TGTGCCAGCAGTGGACAGCGGAATCAGCCCCAGCATTTT. Translation: CASSGQRNQPQHF.

This chain joins TRBV7-2 and TRBJ2-5; 10 bases agree with TRBD2. CDR1 is SGHTA and CDR2 is FQGNSA in the germline V gene. J lost 1 base, V lost 2 bases, and 19 bases had no gene match. The CDR3 sequence is 21 residues long. The CDR3 DNA sequence: TGTGCCAGCAGCTTAATCCCCCTCGCGGCTCTAGCGGGGGTTTCCCAAGAGACCCAGTACTTC. Its protein is CASSLIPLAALAGVSQETQYF.

This clonotype was found many times. The chain couples TRBV29-1 to TRBJ1-1; no definite D call. Germline CDR1 is SQVTM and CDR2 is ANQGSEA. Trimming cost V 5 bases and J 1 base, with 11 bases left between them. The CDR3 has 13 residues. The CDR3 is CSVWRRENTEAFF. As DNA, the CDR3 is TGCAGCGTTTGGAGGAGAGAGAACACTGAAGCTTTCTTT.

Of note for this clonotype: A much larger clone lies a single base off, so this may be a read error. This chain uses TRBV12-3 or TRBV12-4 with TRBJ2-1, with 10 nucleotides matching TRBD2. The V and J ends lost 10 bases and 9 bases, in that order; junction bases with no gene match: 12. This CDR3 has 14 residues. For the CDR3, the DNA is TGTGCCAACATCTTAGCGGGGGGAGATAGTGAGCAGTTCTTC. Translation: CANILAGGDSEQFF.

This clonotype was seen many times. The rearrangement uses TRBV20-1 and TRBJ2-7; 10 nucleotides agree with TRBD1. This CDR3 has 14 amino acids. CDR1 and CDR2 from the germline V gene are DFQATT and SNEGSKA (reference sequence). The J segment lost 3 bases and the V segment lost 4 bases, leaving 6 bases of the junction unmatched. CDR3 in amino acids: CSATHGQGVYEQYF. CDR3 coding DNA: TGCAGTGCTACGCACGGACAGGGGGTCTACGAGCAGTACTTC.

V and J are TRBV30 and TRBJ1-5; weak D call: TRBD1 (5 bases). Trimming stripped 3 bases from V and 6 bases from J, with 18 bases between. Germline loops: CDR1 GTSNPN, CDR2 SVGIG (reference sequence). The CDR3 runs to 15 residues. As DNA, the CDR3 is TGTGCCTGGAGCTCCACCGGGGCGGCTGTTCAGCCCCAGCATTTT. Its translation: CAWSSTGAAVQPQHF.

There are a few counts of this clonotype. The J gene is TRBJ2-4, the V gene TRBV24-1; 7 positions match TRBD1. The CDR3 loop spans 12 amino acids. Trimming at V came to 4 bases and at J to 16 bases, leaving 9 bases not matched to a gene. CDR1 and CDR2 from the germline V gene are KGHDR and SFDVKD. The CDR3 DNA is TGTGCCACCAGTGACAGCCGGGACAGATTTTACTTC. Translating gives CATSDSRDRFYF.

This clonotype was seen many times. J is TRBJ2-2 and V is TRBV7-3; 9 bases are a match to TRBD2. Trimming took 4 bases from V and 0 from J; bases not matched to a gene: 6. The CDR3 is 17 residues long. Germline assignment: CDR1 SGHTA and CDR2 FQGTGA. CDR3 in DNA: TGTGCCAGCAGCTATCCAGCGGGGGGAACGAACACCGGGGAGCTGTTTTTT. Its protein product is CASSYPAGGTNTGELFF.

This clonotype was detected only a few times. V and J are TRBV5-1 and TRBJ2-5; D unresolved. The germline gives CDR1 SGHRS, CDR2 YFSETQ. V was trimmed by 0 bases and J by 2 bases, leaving 8 bases between them. The CDR3 loop spans 14 amino acids. For the CDR3, the DNA is TGCGCCAGCAGCTTGGCCCTAAAGCAAGAGACCCAGTACTTC. Its protein is CASSLALKQETQYF.

This clonotype was counted many times. This chain uses TRBV7-2 with TRBJ1-3; maybe TRBD1 (5 bases). V dropped 5 bases and J dropped 0 bases, with 11 bases sitting between them. The CDR3 has 15 amino acids. Germline V CDR1 and CDR2: SGHTA, FQGNSA. The CDR3: CASSRDVSSGNTIYF. The CDR3 DNA reads as TGTGCCAGCAGCCGGGACGTAAGCTCTGGAAACACCATATATTTT.

Only a few counts were recorded for this clonotype. The CDR3 here is CASSRDRGDIQYF. CDR3 nucleotides: TGTGCCAGCAGCCGAGACAGGGGGGACATTCAGTACTTC. This chain joins TRBV7-9 and TRBJ2-4; 9 bases are a match to TRBD1. CDR1 SEHNR and CDR2 FQNEAQ come from the germline V gene (reference sequence). V lost 5 bases, J lost 8 bases, and 4 bases stayed unmatched. The CDR3 spans 13 residues.